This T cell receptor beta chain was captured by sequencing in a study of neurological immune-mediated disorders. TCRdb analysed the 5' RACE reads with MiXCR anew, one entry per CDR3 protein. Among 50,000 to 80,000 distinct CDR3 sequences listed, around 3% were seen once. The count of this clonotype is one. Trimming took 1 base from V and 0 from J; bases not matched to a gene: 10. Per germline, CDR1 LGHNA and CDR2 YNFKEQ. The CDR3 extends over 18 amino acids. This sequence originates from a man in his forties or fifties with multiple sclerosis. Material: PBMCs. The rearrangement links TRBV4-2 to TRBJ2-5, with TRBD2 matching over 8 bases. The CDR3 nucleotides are TGTGCCAGCAGCCAAGGTGAAACTAGCGGACTTCACCAAGAGACCCAGTACTTC. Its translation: CASSQGETSGLHQETQYF.